One T cell receptor (beta chain) is described in this entry. This sample was taken from a study of blood T cell repertoires in COVID-19. Source study methods: Amplification of reference gene primers was used by the study to estimate nucleated cell counts. Using immunoSEQ multiplex PCR, the repertoire was profiled, and TCRdb retains in-frame clones only, with some absent. V and J calls and clone size are copied from that table; D and trimming were computed from the DNA. The sample records 130,000 to 150,000 clones, 75% to 85% being singletons. The V end was cut by 1 base, the J end by 4 bases, with 4 bases between. This CDR3 is 13 amino acids long. Germline CDR1 and CDR2: SGHTA and FQGNSA.

V is TRBV7-2 and J is TRBJ2-2; D unresolved. The specimen was peripheral blood. The sequence derives from a man in his 60s with active or convalescent COVID-19. The CDR3 DNA follows: TGTGCCAGCAGCTTAGACGGCACCGGGGAGCTGTTTTTT. Amino acid sequence: CASSLDGTGELFF.